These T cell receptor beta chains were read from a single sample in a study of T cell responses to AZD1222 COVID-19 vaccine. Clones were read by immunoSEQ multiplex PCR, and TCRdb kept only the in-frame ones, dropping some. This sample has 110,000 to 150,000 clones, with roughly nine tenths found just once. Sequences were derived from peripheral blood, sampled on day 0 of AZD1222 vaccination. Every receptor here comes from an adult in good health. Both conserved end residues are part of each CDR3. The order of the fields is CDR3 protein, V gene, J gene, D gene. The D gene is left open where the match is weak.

CDR3: CASSLGGSNYEQYF
V: TRBV11-3
J: TRBJ2-7
D: NA

CDR3: CASSPRTSGSDEQYF
V: TRBV27
J: TRBJ2-7
D: TRBD2

CDR3: CATTDGNTGELFF
V: TRBV24-1
J: TRBJ2-2
D: NA

CDR3: CASSAGQYRYGYTF
V: TRBV6-5
J: TRBJ1-2
D: TRBD1

CDR3: CASTARSTGELFF
V: TRBV2
J: TRBJ2-2
D: NA

CDR3: CASTLREDRVNEKLFF
V: TRBV7-8
J: TRBJ1-4
D: TRBD1

CDR3: CASSLSGETQYF
V: TRBV27
J: TRBJ2-5
D: NA

CDR3: CASSIETGNQPQHF
V: TRBV19
J: TRBJ1-5
D: TRBD1

CDR3: CATSPGIYEQYF
V: TRBV24-1
J: TRBJ2-7
D: NA

CDR3: CASSLGQGGELFF
V: TRBV5-1
J: TRBJ2-2
D: TRBD1

CDR3: CASSEEGSLNTEAFF
V: TRBV6-1
J: TRBJ1-1
D: NA

CDR3: CASSLKPSGTSTDTQYF
V: TRBV7-3
J: TRBJ2-3
D: TRBD2

CDR3: CAWATGMLSEQYF
V: TRBV30
J: TRBJ2-7
D: NA

CDR3: CASTHDRGRNEKLFF
V: TRBV28
J: TRBJ1-4
D: TRBD1

CDR3: CASSSRGGTEAFF
V: TRBV6-5
J: TRBJ1-1
D: NA

CDR3: CASSPGGLLGYTF
V: TRBV5-5
J: TRBJ1-2
D: NA

CDR3: CASRGQGNQPQHF
V: TRBV12-3/TRBV12-4
J: TRBJ1-5
D: TRBD1

CDR3: CASGEGTDLGERLFF
V: TRBV19
J: TRBJ1-4
D: TRBD1

CDR3: CASSLDPDREQYF
V: TRBV11-2
J: TRBJ2-7
D: NA